These 8 T cell receptor beta chains originate from one sample sequenced in a study of blood T cell repertoires in COVID-19. Sequenced by immunoSEQ multiplex PCR; TCRdb stores in-frame clones only, minus some. Here the sample spans around 53,000 clones, 75% to 80% being singletons. The specimen was peripheral blood. The receptors were gathered from a man between 45 and 60 years old with active or convalescent COVID-19.

The chain carries TRBV27 and TRBJ1-5; D gene uncertain. Germline values: CDR1 MNHEY, CDR2 SMNVEV (reference sequence). This CDR3 has 14 residues. The V end was cut by 2 bases, the J end by 6 bases, with 11 bases between. The CDR3 protein is CASSLMRASQPQHF. For the CDR3, the DNA is TGTGCCAGCAGTTTAATGAGGGCAAGTCAGCCCCAGCATTTT.

The chain uses TRBV11-3 and TRBJ2-1, with 14 bases lining up with TRBD2. Trimming removed 5 bases from V and 9 bases from J; junction bases left unmatched: 6. Per the germline V gene, CDR1 is SGHNT and CDR2 is YENEEA. CDR3 size: 15 residues. The CDR3 DNA is TGTGCCAGCAGCCCATTGGGGACTAGCGGGGGTGAGCAGTTCTTC. The encoded protein is CASSPLGTSGGEQFF.

The chain is built from TRBV30 and TRBJ1-1; 7 nucleotides match TRBD1. Germline lookup yields CDR1 GTSNPN and CDR2 SVGIG (reference sequence). CDR3 size: 14 residues. V dropped 3 bases and J dropped 7; count of bases not matched to a gene: 11. The CDR3 bases are TGTGCCTGGAGCAGGGGACAGCGGAGAGGTGAAGCTTTCTTT. It translates to CAWSRGQRRGEAFF.

This clone was counted a few times. The chain joins TRBV7-3 to TRBJ1-5; no reliable D call. The CDR3 is made up of 13 amino acids. Trimming removed 1 base from V and 4 bases from J, with 5 bases in between. CDR1 and CDR2 (germline): SGHTA, FQGTGA. The CDR3 nucleotides read TGTGCCAGCAGCTTAAACAGTAATCAGCCCCAGCATTTT. Protein sequence: CASSLNSNQPQHF.

The chain links TRBV6-5 to TRBJ1-1; D is possibly TRBD1 (5 bases). Germline V gives CDR1 MNHEY, CDR2 SVGAGI. This CDR3 has 15 residues. V was cut by 0 bases and J by 0 bases, with 8 bases left in between. CDR3: CASSYSGRLNTEAFF. As DNA, the CDR3 is TGTGCCAGCAGTTACTCGGGGCGGTTGAACACTGAAGCTTTCTTT.

The chain combines TRBV7-2 with TRBJ2-1, with a tentative D call TRBD2 (7 bases). Looked up from germline, CDR1 is SGHTA and CDR2 is FQGNSA. The CDR3 is 14 residues long. Trimming cost V 5 bases and J 6 bases, with 14 bases left between them. CDR3 residues: CASSRTGGPNEQFF. For the CDR3, the DNA is TGTGCCAGCAGCCGGACGGGGGGCCCCAATGAGCAGTTCTTC.

V and J are TRBV29-1 and TRBJ1-5, with 7 bases identical to TRBD1. Germline CDR1 and CDR2: SQVTM and ANQGSEA. CDR3 size: 13 residues. With 6 bases clipped from V and 0 bases from J, the junction kept 2 bases outside the gene matches. As DNA, the CDR3 is TGCAGCGTCGGACAGGCTAGCAATCAGCCCCAGCATTTT. It specifies CSVGQASNQPQHF.

V gene TRBV10-3 combines with J gene TRBJ2-1, with a weak D call TRBD2 (5 bases). This CDR3 region has 12 residues. V was clipped by 5 bases and J by 5 bases, with 7 bases between them. The V gene's germline CDR1 is ENHRY and CDR2 SYGVKD. The CDR3 DNA sequence: TGTGCCATCAGTCGGGGTAACAATGAGCAGTTCTTC. Translation gives CAISRGNNEQFF.